The 12 T cell receptor beta chains listed next were all sequenced from one sample in a study of T cell repertoires in cytomegalovirus infection. No cognate antigen is known for these TCRs. Each CDR3 protein is one row after TCRdb ran MiXCR on the reads. Of fewer than 1,000,000 distinct CDR3 sequences detected, less than 35% appear once; the ten largest clones hold 11% to 15%. The sequencing here drew on cultured CD8+ T cells from PBMCs, taken from culture after CMV antigen stimulation. The receptors shown here come from a human donor in good health (CMV status not recorded). Some clones in this sample may be carry-over from other donors' samples.

This clonotype was detected a few times. The gene calls are TRBV6-5 and TRBJ1-2; possible D gene TRBD1, 5 bases. Per the germline V gene, CDR1 is MNHEY and CDR2 is SVGAGI. CDR3 length equals 14 residues. Trimming took 6 bases from V and 1 from J, leaving 12 bases between them. CDR3 in amino acids: CASRGTGINYGYTF. CDR3 DNA sequence: TGTGCCAGCAGGGGGACCGGGATTAACTATGGCTACACCTTC.

This clonotype has ten or more counts. This sequence joins TRBV7-2 and TRBJ1-5, with no clear D. CDR3 length equals 17 residues. The germline CDR1 and CDR2 sequences are SGHTA and FQGNSA. The V and J ends lost 5 bases and 7 bases respectively, with 24 bases between them. CDR3 sequence reads: CASSARPAREGRQPQHF. CDR3 coding DNA: TGTGCCAGCAGCGCGCGGCCGGCTCGTGAAGGGCGACAGCCCCAGCATTTT.

The sample holds a few counts of this clonotype. The chain carries TRBV6-5 and TRBJ2-2, with D unresolved. The CDR3 contains 18 residues. V gave up 5 bases and J gave up 0 bases, with 19 bases separating them. Germline CDR1 MNHEY, CDR2 SVGAGI. The DNA for the CDR3 is TGTGCCAGCAGTCCATCTCACTTGTCCACCGCGAACACCGGGGAGCTGTTTTTT. The encoded protein is CASSPSHLSTANTGELFF.

The CDR3, as DNA: TGTGCCAGCAGCCATAGGGGCCAGGTGGCGGGGACCTACGAGCAGTACTTC. This gives the protein CASSHRGQVAGTYEQYF. The genes are TRBV7-6 and TRBJ2-7; tentative D call: TRBD2 (6 bases). Trimming left V 5 bases short and J 2 bases short, with 22 bases between. Germline V lookup: CDR1 SGHVS, CDR2 FNYEAQ. The CDR3 is 17 amino acids.

There are many counts of this clonotype. This chain links TRBV19 with TRBJ1-1; D uncertain. V was cut by 0 bases and J by 0 bases, with 5 bases left in between. The CDR3 is 14 residues long. CDR1 is LNHDA and CDR2 is SQIVND in the germline V gene (reference sequence). The CDR3 here is CASSIDLLNTEAFF. The CDR3 nucleotides read TGTGCCAGTAGTATAGATCTATTGAACACTGAAGCTTTCTTT.

This clonotype has just a few counts. The V and J genes are TRBV27 and TRBJ1-3, with unresolved D. The CDR3 contains 15 residues. Trimming shortened V by 6 bases and J by 4 bases, and 16 bases separated the two germline ends. Germline values: CDR1 MNHEY, CDR2 SMNVEV (reference sequence). In DNA, the CDR3 is TGTGCCAGCAGAGAGGGAGCGGGGTTAGGAAACACCATATATTTT. Translated: CASREGAGLGNTIYF.

This clonotype was counted a few times. The chain recombines TRBV6-6 with TRBJ2-7; D may be TRBD1 or TRBD2 (7 bases each). CDR1 is MNHNY, CDR2 SVGAGI, per germline (reference sequence). This CDR3 has 14 residues. Deletions cut 5 bases from V and 6 bases from J, with 17 bases between. This CDR3 reads CASSTGETSSEQYV. The DNA of the CDR3 is TGTGCCAGCAGTACAGGGGAGACTAGCAGCGAGCAGTACGTC.

This clonotype showed up just once. The junction departs from the called germline gene at one end, perhaps through a read error. V usage is TRBV6-2 or TRBV6-3 and J usage is TRBJ2-6; D might be TRBD1 or TRBD2, each matching 5 bases. The CDR3 length is 18 residues. The V gene's germline CDR1 is MNHEY and CDR2 SVGEGT. CDR3 protein: CASSYDDGALSVANVLTF. CDR3 nucleotides: TGTGCCAGCAGTTACGATGACGGGGCGCTCTCTGTGGCCAACGTCCTGACTTTC.

The chain links TRBV5-1 to TRBJ2-2; D may be TRBD1 (6 bases). Trimming removed 0 bases at V and 3 bases at J, with 12 bases between. CDR3 length: 16 amino acids. CDR1 SGHRS and CDR2 YFSETQ come from the germline V gene. CDR3 amino acids: CASSLEPGAYTGELFF. Written as DNA, the CDR3 is TGCGCCAGCAGCTTGGAGCCAGGGGCCTACACCGGGGAGCTGTTTTTT.

For the CDR3, the DNA is TGTGCCAGCAGCGGGGGACAGTCTGGAAACACCATATATTTT. It codes for CASSGGQSGNTIYF. This chain links TRBV7-6 with TRBJ1-3; 7 bases fit TRBD1. V was pared by 5 bases and J by 1 base, with 2 bases of the junction left unmatched. The length of the CDR3 is 14 residues. Germline V gene lookup returns CDR1 SGHVS and CDR2 FNYEAQ.

In its sample, this clonotype was seen a few times. This chain connects TRBV7-6 to TRBJ1-2, with 7 bases fitting TRBD1. V trimming: 1 base; J trimming: 3 bases; junction bases outside the gene matches: 11. There are 17 residues in the CDR3. Per germline, CDR1 SGHVS and CDR2 FNYEAQ. The CDR3 here is CASSLGNLGTEYYGYTF. CDR3 nucleotides: TGTGCCAGCAGCTTAGGTAATTTGGGGACAGAATACTATGGCTACACCTTC.

The chain joins TRBV6-2 or TRBV6-3 to TRBJ2-7; 8 nucleotides agree with TRBD2. CDR1 is MNHEY, CDR2 SVGEGT, per germline. This CDR3 has 13 residues. V lost 6 bases, J lost 2 bases, and 3 bases stayed unmatched. Here the CDR3 DNA reads TGTGCCAGCAGCTGGCGGGGGGCCTACGAGCAGTACGTC. Its translation: CASSWRGAYEQYV.